These 24 T cell receptor beta chains came from one sample sequenced in a study of response to subunit inactivated influenza vaccine (dated by TCRdb to 2016 to 2019). The receptor library was made with RT-PCR. The sequencer was an Illumina HiSeq 2500. TCRdb reworked the public reads: Q25 trimming with fastp, MiXCR clone assembly, productive beta chains retained. Each CDR3 protein appears once, grouped with its most common genes and DNA. The sample has around 750,000 distinct CDR3 sequences on record, less than 25% of them singletons. The top ten clones comprise roughly a tenth of the sample. The source material was PBMCs from blood, sampled 5 days after vaccination. The source is a man aged 50 to 59 who received an inactivated influenza vaccine. Donor details come from another sample of the same person, matched by shared clones.

The chain has TRBV12-3 or TRBV12-4 and TRBJ2-3, with 10 bases that match TRBD2. The junction had 11 bases not matched to a gene; V was cut back by 8 bases and J by 3 bases. CDR3 length: 16 amino acids. The DNA of the CDR3 is TGTGCCAGCGGCAGGGGGTCTAGCGGGAGAACAGATACGCAGTATTTT. Residues: CASGRGSSGRTDTQYF.

This chain links TRBV12-3 or TRBV12-4 with TRBJ1-5; no clear D. The CDR3 is 15 residues long. Trimming removed 6 bases at V and 0 bases at J, with 12 bases between. CDR3: CASSLRENSNQPQHF. The CDR3 nucleotides are TGTGCCAGCAGCCTAAGGGAGAATAGCAATCAGCCCCAGCATTTT.

This clonotype was observed a few times. The CDR3: CSARDLLAGANYEQYF. DNA of the CDR3: TGCAGTGCTAGAGATTTACTAGCGGGAGCGAACTACGAGCAGTACTTC. The chain recombines TRBV20-1 with TRBJ2-7; 11 positions agree with TRBD2. The CDR3 totals 16 residues. The trim removed 0 bases at V and 3 bases at J, leaving 7 bases unmatched. The V gene's germline CDR1 is DFQATT and CDR2 SNEGSKA (reference sequence).

The chain employs TRBV5-1 and TRBJ2-3; 8 positions match TRBD2. In germline, CDR1 is SGHRS, CDR2 YFSETQ. The ends lost 2 bases at V and 1 base at J; junction bases unmatched: 3. The CDR3 length is 15 residues. In nucleotides, the CDR3 is TGCGCCAGCAGCTTTGGCGGGGGGCGCACAGATACGCAGTATTTT. As protein: CASSFGGGRTDTQYF.

The chain uses TRBV6-2 or TRBV6-3 and TRBJ1-1, with D possibly TRBD1 on 6 matching bases. The CDR3 spans 13 residues. V was pared by 2 bases and J by 4 bases, with 8 bases between. The germline V gene has CDR1 MNHEY and CDR2 SVGEGT. CDR3: CASSYVDSTEAFF. In DNA, the CDR3 is TGTGCCAGCAGTTACGTGGACAGCACTGAAGCTTTCTTT.

This clonotype was detected many times. J is TRBJ2-5 and V is TRBV10-3; no clear D gene. The CDR3 sequence is 15 residues long. Germline CDR1 reads ENHRY; CDR2 reads SYGVKD. V lost 0 bases and J lost 0, with 8 bases in between. The CDR3 reads CAISESIRDQETQYF. Written as DNA, the CDR3 is TGTGCCATCAGTGAGTCTATAAGGGACCAAGAGACCCAGTACTTC.

In this sample, this clonotype turned up a few times. J is TRBJ2-3 and V is TRBV7-9; the D gene is possibly TRBD2 (5 bases). Trimming stripped 6 bases from V and 6 bases from J, with 10 bases between. Germline CDR1 reads SEHNR; CDR2 reads FQNEAQ (reference sequence). The CDR3 runs to 12 residues. The DNA of the CDR3 is TGTGCCAGCAGAGGAGGACTGGATACGCAGTATTTT. Its protein is CASRGGLDTQYF. Using reference TRBV7-9 and TRBJ2-3 for the parts outside the CDR3, the full variable domain is DTGVSQNPRHKITKRGQNVTFRCDPISEHNRLYWYRQTLGQGPEFLTYFQNEAQLEKSRLLSDRFSAERPKGSFSTLEIQRTEQGDSAMYLCASRGGLDTQYFGPGTRLTVL.

This sequence joins TRBV2 and TRBJ2-3; the D call may be TRBD1 or TRBD2 (5 bases each). Germline CDR1 reads SNHLY; CDR2 reads FYNNEI. The CDR3 is made up of 14 amino acids. V lost 4 bases to trimming and J lost 2 bases, with 10 bases between them. The CDR3 here is CASSVEGNTDTQYF. CDR3 sequence (DNA): TGTGCCAGCAGTGTCGAGGGGAACACAGATACGCAGTATTTT.

This clonotype was counted at least ten times. Since the CDR3 does not end with the conserved phenylalanine or tryptophan, this likely comes from a read error. Because the CDR3's place on the DNA is in doubt, the DNA is left out and the CDR3 is given as listed by TCRdb. The chain joins TRBV15 to TRBJ2-5. Germline V lookup: CDR1 LNHNV, CDR2 YYDKDF (reference sequence). Counting both end residues, the CDR3 totals 11 amino acids. The CDR3 sequence is CATKTGPKWQL.

The chain uses TRBV5-1 and TRBJ2-7; TRBD1 agrees at 8 bases. The V segment lost 2 bases and the J segment 5 bases; nucleotides outside the gene matches: 9. From germline, CDR1 is SGHRS and CDR2 YFSETQ. The CDR3 sequence is 15 residues long. The CDR3 DNA is TGCGCCAGCAGCTTCTACGGACAGGGTACGGACGAGCAGTACTTC. It codes for CASSFYGQGTDEQYF.

J is TRBJ2-1 and V is TRBV24-1; tentatively, D is TRBD1 (6 bases). Germline CDR1 and CDR2: KGHDR and SFDVKD. The CDR3 has 15 residues. Trimming took 6 bases from V and 3 from J, leaving 14 bases between them. This chain's CDR3 is CATSRADRNYNEQFF. The CDR3 region has the DNA TGTGCCACCAGTAGAGCAGACAGGAACTACAATGAGCAGTTCTTC.

This clonotype was found many times. The chain combines TRBV12-3 or TRBV12-4 with TRBJ2-2, with no clear D. Trimming removed 5 bases at V and 3 bases at J, with 10 bases between. CDR3 size: 14 residues. The CDR3 here is CASSRETDTGELFF. The CDR3 nucleotides read TGTGCCAGCAGTCGAGAGACGGACACCGGGGAGCTGTTTTTT.

This clonotype turned up a few times. The chain employs TRBV20-1 and TRBJ2-7; TRBD2 matches 15 bases. V lost 6 bases, J lost 3 bases, and 12 bases stayed unmatched. The CDR3 sequence is 17 residues long. Germline assignment: CDR1 DFQATT and CDR2 SNEGSKA (reference sequence). This chain's CDR3 is CSATGGGLAGGYYEQYF. CDR3 bases: TGCAGTGCCACGGGGGGGGGACTAGCGGGAGGCTACTACGAGCAGTACTTC.

The chain links TRBV20-1 to TRBJ2-7; 9 nucleotides agree with TRBD1. The CDR3 has 14 residues. The J segment lost 5 bases and the V segment lost 3 bases, leaving 8 bases of the junction unmatched. Germline V CDR1 and CDR2: DFQATT, SNEGSKA (reference sequence). The CDR3 region has the DNA TGCAGTGCTAGCTCCCGGGACAGGGTCGACGAGCAGTACTTC. This codes for CSASSRDRVDEQYF.

The gene calls are TRBV7-6 and TRBJ1-3, with D perhaps TRBD1 (5 bases). CDR3 size: 17 residues. Germline CDR1 is SGHVS and CDR2 is FNYEAQ. Deletions cut 5 bases from V and 3 bases from J, with 20 bases between. The DNA of the CDR3 is TGTGCCAGCAGCCTATGGCCTAAGGGGCAAGGTGGAAACACCATATATTTT. Translation gives CASSLWPKGQGGNTIYF.

This clonotype was counted at least ten times. The chain links TRBV6-2 or TRBV6-3 to TRBJ2-3, with TRBD2 matching 10 bases. V gave up 6 bases and J gave up 1 base; unmatched junction bases: 1. CDR3 length: 14 amino acids. Germline V gene lookup returns CDR1 MNHEY and CDR2 SVGEGT. In DNA, the CDR3 is TGTGCCAGCAGGGGGACTAGCGGCACAGATACGCAGTATTTT. Protein: CASRGTSGTDTQYF.

J is TRBJ2-1 and V is TRBV20-1; 12 bases align to TRBD2. CDR1 is DFQATT and CDR2 is SNEGSKA in the germline V gene (reference sequence). The V gene end was trimmed by 7 bases and the J gene end by 8 bases; junction bases not matched to a gene: 12. The CDR3 covers 15 residues. CDR3 nucleotide sequence: TGCAGTGTTCAAAGCCTAGCGGGAGGGCCCGATGAGCAGTTCTTC. Its protein is CSVQSLAGGPDEQFF.

In its sample, this clonotype was seen a few times. The chain couples TRBV6-1 to TRBJ1-1, with a tentative D call TRBD1 (6 bases). Germline CDR1 and CDR2: MNHNS and SASEGT. This CDR3 is built from 14 residues. V lost 7 bases and J lost 1, with 13 bases in between. This chain's CDR3 is CASTLGTKNTEAFF. CDR3 sequence (DNA): TGTGCCAGCACTCTGGGGACAAAGAACACTGAAGCTTTCTTT.

This clonotype came up a few times. The V call is TRBV12-3 or TRBV12-4, the J call TRBJ1-1; TRBD1 is a possible D gene (6 bases). This CDR3 comprises 14 residues. Trimming shortened V by 2 bases and J by 6 bases, and 13 bases separated the two germline ends. CDR3 DNA sequence: TGTGCCAGCAGTTTAAGGGGGAGTGGGGCTGAAGCTTTCTTT. It specifies CASSLRGSGAEAFF.

This chain uses TRBV2 with TRBJ1-2, with 9 bases identical to TRBD1. CDR1 is SNHLY, CDR2 FYNNEI, per germline. Trimming removed 4 bases from V and 4 bases from J; junction bases left unmatched: 7. The CDR3 has 15 residues. CDR3 sequence: CASSGGTGSFYGYTF. The CDR3 DNA reads as TGTGCCAGCAGTGGGGGGACAGGGTCCTTCTATGGCTACACCTTC.

Written as DNA, the CDR3 is TGTGCCAGCAGCTTAGGACAGGGTTCGAAAGAGACCCAGTACTTC. As protein: CASSLGQGSKETQYF. The chain recombines TRBV11-1 with TRBJ2-5; 7 nucleotides align to TRBD1. The germline CDR1 and CDR2 sequences are SGHAT and FQDESV (reference sequence). V shed 1 base and J 3 bases; nucleotides not matched to a gene: 5. This CDR3 has 15 residues.

Only a few counts were recorded for this clonotype. The chain joins TRBV28 to TRBJ2-7; 7 positions match TRBD1. The germline V gene has CDR1 MDHEN and CDR2 SYDVKM. The CDR3 runs to 13 residues. Unmatched junction bases numbered 4, after V lost 3 bases and J lost 5 bases. The CDR3 here is CASSLGQKNEQYF. As DNA, the CDR3 is TGTGCCAGCAGTTTGGGACAGAAAAACGAGCAGTACTTC.

The sample holds a few counts of this clonotype. The chain has TRBV3-1 and TRBJ1-6; 7 nucleotides match TRBD1. Germline assignment: CDR1 LGHDT and CDR2 YNNKEL (reference sequence). The V segment lost 4 bases and the J segment 6 bases; nucleotides outside the gene matches: 6. CDR3 size: 15 residues. The CDR3 DNA sequence: TGTGCCAGCAGCCTCGGACAGGCAACTAATTCACCCCTCCACTTT. Protein sequence: CASSLGQATNSPLHF.

This clonotype was observed a few times. V and J are TRBV20-1 and TRBJ2-7; 9 bases fit TRBD2. Germline loops: CDR1 DFQATT, CDR2 SNEGSKA (reference sequence). There are 14 residues in the CDR3. V gave up 3 bases and J gave up 2 bases; unmatched junction bases: 5. The CDR3 is CSASLAGRTYEQYF. CDR3 DNA sequence: TGCAGTGCTAGTCTAGCGGGAAGAACCTACGAGCAGTACTTC.